This record looks at one T cell receptor beta chain sequence and its context. This CDR3 spans 16 amino acids. In germline, CDR1 is MNHEY, CDR2 SVGEGT. The V segment lost 2 bases and the J segment 5 bases; nucleotides outside the gene matches: 7. The sample comes from a study of blood T cell repertoires in COVID-19. About the research overall: Sites in the United States, Italy and Spain provided acute and convalescent COVID-19 samples. T cells, B-cell-depleted T cells, or PBMCs supplied cDNA or gDNA.

Authors' processing steps: Scientists estimated how many nucleated cells there were by amplifying reference gene primers. Profiling relied on immunoSEQ multiplex PCR, and the TCRdb table lists in-frame clones only, not all of them. For V, J and clone size, that table is used; D and trimming come from the DNA. This table holds more than 250,000 clones, about 90% found once. What was sequenced was peripheral blood. The rearrangement joins TRBV6-2 or TRBV6-3 to TRBJ2-5; 11 positions match TRBD2. This clonotype was sampled from a man between 18 and 29 years old who had recovered from COVID-19. This CDR3 reads CASSYGLAGGWETQYF. The CDR3 DNA reads TGTGCCAGCAGTTACGGGCTAGCGGGGGGTTGGGAGACCCAGTACTTC.